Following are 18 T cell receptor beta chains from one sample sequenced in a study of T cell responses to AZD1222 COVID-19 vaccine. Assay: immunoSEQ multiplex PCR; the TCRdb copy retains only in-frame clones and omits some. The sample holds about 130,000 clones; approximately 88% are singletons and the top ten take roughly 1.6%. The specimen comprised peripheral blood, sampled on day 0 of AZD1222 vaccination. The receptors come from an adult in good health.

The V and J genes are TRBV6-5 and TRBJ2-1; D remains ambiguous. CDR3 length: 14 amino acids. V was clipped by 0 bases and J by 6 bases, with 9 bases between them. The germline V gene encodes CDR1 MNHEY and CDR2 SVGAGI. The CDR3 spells CASSYSVVANEQFF. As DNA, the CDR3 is TGTGCCAGCAGTTACTCTGTGGTCGCCAATGAGCAGTTCTTC.

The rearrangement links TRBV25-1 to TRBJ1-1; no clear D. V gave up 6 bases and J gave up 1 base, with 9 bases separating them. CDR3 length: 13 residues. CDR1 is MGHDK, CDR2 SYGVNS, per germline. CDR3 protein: CASSGVGNTEAFF. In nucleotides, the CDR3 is TGTGCCAGCAGCGGAGTCGGGAACACTGAAGCTTTCTTT.

The DNA of the CDR3 is TGTGCCAGCAGCTTTTTCTCCTACGAGCAGTACTTC. Translation gives CASSFFSYEQYF. This chain uses TRBV11-2 with TRBJ2-7; no reliable D call. CDR1 is SGHAT and CDR2 is FQNNGV in the germline V gene. The CDR3 runs to 12 residues. With 3 bases removed from V and 0 bases from J, the gap between germline ends came to 3 bases. Full variable domain (missing parts from reference TRBV11-2 and TRBJ2-7): EAGVAQSPRYKIIEKRQSVAFWCNPISGHATLYWYQQILGQGPKLLIQFQNNGVVDDSQLPKDRFSAERLKGVDSTLKIQPAKLEDSAVYLCASSFFSYEQYFGPGTRLTVT.

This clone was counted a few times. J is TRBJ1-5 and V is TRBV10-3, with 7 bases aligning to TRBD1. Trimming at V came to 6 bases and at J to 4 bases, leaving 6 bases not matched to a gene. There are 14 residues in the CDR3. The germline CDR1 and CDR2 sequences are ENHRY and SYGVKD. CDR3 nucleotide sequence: TGTGCCATCAGCGACAGGGTGGGTAATCAGCCCCAGCATTTT. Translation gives CAISDRVGNQPQHF.

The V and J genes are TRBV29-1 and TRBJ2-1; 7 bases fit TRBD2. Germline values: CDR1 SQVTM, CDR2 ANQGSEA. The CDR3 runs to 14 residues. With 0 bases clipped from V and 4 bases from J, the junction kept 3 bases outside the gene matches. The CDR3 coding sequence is TGCAGCGTTGAAGACCCTAGCGGTTACAATGAGCAGTTCTTC. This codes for CSVEDPSGYNEQFF.

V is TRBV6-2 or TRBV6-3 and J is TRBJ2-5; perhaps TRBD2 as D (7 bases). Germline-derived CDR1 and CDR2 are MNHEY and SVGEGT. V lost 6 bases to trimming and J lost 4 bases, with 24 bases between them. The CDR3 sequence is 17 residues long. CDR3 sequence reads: CASSVGGIGGGRETQYF. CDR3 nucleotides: TGTGCCAGCAGCGTCGGGGGGATAGGGGGAGGAAGAGAGACCCAGTACTTC.

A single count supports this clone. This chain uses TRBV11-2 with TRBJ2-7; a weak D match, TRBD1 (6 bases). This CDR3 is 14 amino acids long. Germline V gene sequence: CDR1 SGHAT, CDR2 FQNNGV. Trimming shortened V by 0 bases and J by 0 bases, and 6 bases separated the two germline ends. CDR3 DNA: TGTGCCAGCAGCTTAGAGACAGGCTCCTACGAGCAGTACTTC. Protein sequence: CASSLETGSYEQYF.

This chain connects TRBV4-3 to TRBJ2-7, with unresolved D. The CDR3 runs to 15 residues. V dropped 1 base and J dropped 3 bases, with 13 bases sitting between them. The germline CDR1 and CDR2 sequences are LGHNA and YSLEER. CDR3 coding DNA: TGCGCCAGCAGCCAAGGATCCGGCATCTACTACGAGCAGTACTTC. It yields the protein CASSQGSGIYYEQYF.

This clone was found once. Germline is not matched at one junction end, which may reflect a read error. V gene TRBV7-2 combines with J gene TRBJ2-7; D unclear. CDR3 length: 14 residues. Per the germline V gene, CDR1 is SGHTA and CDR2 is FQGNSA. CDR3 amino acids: CASSLPSVSSEQYF. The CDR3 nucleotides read TGTGCCAGCAGCTTACCCAGCGTCTCCTCCGAGCAGTACTTC.

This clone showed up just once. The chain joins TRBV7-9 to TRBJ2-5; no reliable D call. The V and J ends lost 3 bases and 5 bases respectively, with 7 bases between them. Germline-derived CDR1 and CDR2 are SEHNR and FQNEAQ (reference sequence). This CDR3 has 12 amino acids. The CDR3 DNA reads TGTGCCAGCAGCTTGGTCGGGGAGACCCAGTACTTC. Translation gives CASSLVGETQYF.

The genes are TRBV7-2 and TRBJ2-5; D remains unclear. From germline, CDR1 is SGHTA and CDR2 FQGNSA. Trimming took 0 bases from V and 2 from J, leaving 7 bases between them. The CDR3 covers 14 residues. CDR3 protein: CASSLAGLQETQYF. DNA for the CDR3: TGTGCCAGCAGCTTAGCCGGGCTTCAAGAGACCCAGTACTTC.

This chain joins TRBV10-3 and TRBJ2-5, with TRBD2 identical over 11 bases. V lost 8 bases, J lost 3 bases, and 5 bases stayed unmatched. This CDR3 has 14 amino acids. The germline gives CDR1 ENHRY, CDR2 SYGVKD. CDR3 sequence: CAIGSGRAEETQYF. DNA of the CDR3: TGTGCCATCGGTAGCGGGAGGGCGGAAGAGACCCAGTACTTC.

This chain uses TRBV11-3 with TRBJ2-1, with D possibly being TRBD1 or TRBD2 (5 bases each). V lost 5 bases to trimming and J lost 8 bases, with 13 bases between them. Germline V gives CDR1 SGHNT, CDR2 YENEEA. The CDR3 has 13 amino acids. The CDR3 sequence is CASSPGTAYEQFF. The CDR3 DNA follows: TGTGCCAGCAGCCCCGGGACCGCCTATGAGCAGTTCTTC.

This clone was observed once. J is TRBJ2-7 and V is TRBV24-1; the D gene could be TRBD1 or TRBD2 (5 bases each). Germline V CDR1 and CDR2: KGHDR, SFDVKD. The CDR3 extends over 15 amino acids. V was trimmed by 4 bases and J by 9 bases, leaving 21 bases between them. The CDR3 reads CATSDWDGQVMMQYF. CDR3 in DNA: TGTGCCACCAGTGACTGGGACGGGCAGGTTATGATGCAGTACTTC.

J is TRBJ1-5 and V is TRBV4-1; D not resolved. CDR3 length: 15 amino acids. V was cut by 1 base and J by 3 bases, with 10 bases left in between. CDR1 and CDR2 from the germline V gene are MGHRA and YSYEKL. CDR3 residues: CASSQAPQPNQPQHF. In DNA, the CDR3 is TGCGCCAGCAGCCAAGCCCCACAGCCCAATCAGCCCCAGCATTTT.

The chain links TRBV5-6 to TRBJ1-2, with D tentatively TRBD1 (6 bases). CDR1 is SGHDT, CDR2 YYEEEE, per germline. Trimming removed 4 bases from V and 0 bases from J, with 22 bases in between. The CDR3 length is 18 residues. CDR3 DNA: TGTGCCAGCAGCCCTATAGGATACAGGGATGACTCTAACTATGGCTACACCTTC. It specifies CASSPIGYRDDSNYGYTF.

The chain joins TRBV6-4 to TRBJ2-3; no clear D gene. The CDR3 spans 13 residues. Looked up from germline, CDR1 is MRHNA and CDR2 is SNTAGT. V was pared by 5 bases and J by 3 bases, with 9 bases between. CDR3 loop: CASSPVATDTQYF. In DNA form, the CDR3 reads TGTGCCAGCAGTCCTGTAGCAACAGATACGCAGTATTTT.

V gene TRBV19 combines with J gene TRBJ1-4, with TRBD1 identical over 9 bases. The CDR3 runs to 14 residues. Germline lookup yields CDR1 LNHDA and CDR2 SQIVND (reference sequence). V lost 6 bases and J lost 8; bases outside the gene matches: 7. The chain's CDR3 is CASRSRDRDEKLFF. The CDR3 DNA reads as TGTGCCAGTAGAAGCCGGGACAGGGACGAAAAACTGTTTTTT. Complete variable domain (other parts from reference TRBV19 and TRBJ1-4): DGGITQSPKYLFRKEGQNVTLSCEQNLNHDAMYWYRQDPGQGLRLIYYSQIVNDFQKGDIAEGYSVSREKKESFPLTVTSAQKNPTAFYLCASRSRDRDEKLFFGSGTQLSVL.